This is a list of T cell receptor beta chains from one sample in a study of naive and memory T cell subsets. A single record per CDR3 protein comes from TCRdb applying MiXCR to the UMI-ligation and nested PCR reads. The table records tens of thousands of distinct CDR3 sequences, about 10% of them present only once. The specimen was skin, collected from a tuberculin skin test site. These receptors all stem from an adult in good health. CDR3s include the opening cysteine and the closing phenylalanine or tryptophan. A D gene is named only where the DNA matches it firmly. Not all rows give a size; the values are once, few, many and, for expanded clones, a class.

j_call d_call clone_size v_call cdr3_nt cdr3_aa
TRBJ1-2 TRBD1 few TRBV20-1 TGCAGTGCCCCTGATCGGGACAGGGAGTACTATGGCTACACCTTC CSAPDRDREYYGYTF
TRBJ2-1 NA few TRBV6-6 TGTGCCAGCAGCCCACAGGGATCCTACAATGAGCAGTTCTTC CASSPQGSYNEQFF
TRBJ1-2 TRBD1 few TRBV27 TGTGCCAGCAGTCCGGACAGGGTTATAGCCAGTGGCTACACCTTC CASSPDRVIASGYTF
TRBJ1-6 NA few TRBV28 TGTGCCAGCAACCGCCGGAGCTCCTATAATTCACCCCTCCACTTT CASNRRSSYNSPLHF
TRBJ2-7 TRBD1 NA TRBV28 TGTGCCAGCAGCCCTCCGGGACAGGTACTCTACGAGCAGTACTTC CASSPPGQVLYEQYF
TRBJ1-1 NA NA TRBV6-4 TGTGCCAGCAGTGTAGGGCGGACCGAAGCTTTCTTT CASSVGRTEAFF
TRBJ2-7 TRBD2 medium-sized TRBV6-5 TGTGCCAGCAGAAGCGGGACGGCCGGCTCCTACGAGCAGTACTTC CASRSGTAGSYEQYF
TRBJ1-5 NA many TRBV10-1 TGCGCCAGCCGCAATCAGCCCCAGCATTTT CASRNQPQHF
TRBJ2-2 NA NA TRBV20-1 TGCAGTGCTAGAGATATGGCAGGGTACACCGGGGAGCTGTTTTTT CSARDMAGYTGELFF
TRBJ2-7 TRBD1 NA TRBV2 TGTGCCAGCAGTGAACAGGGACAGTTTTACGAGCAGTACTTC CASSEQGQFYEQYF
TRBJ2-3 NA few TRBV6-4 TGTGCCAGCGTACTAGCCCTAAGCACAGATACGCAGTATTTT CASVLALSTDTQYF
TRBJ2-7 NA NA TRBV10-1 TGCGCCAGCAGTGAGCTAAGGGGAAGCGAGCAGTACTTC CASSELRGSEQYF
TRBJ2-7 NA many TRBV11-1 TGTGCCAGCAGCTTAGAATATCCGGGGACCTACGAGCAGTACTTC CASSLEYPGTYEQYF
TRBJ2-3 NA NA TRBV7-9 TGTGCCAGCAGCTTGGGGGGGCCCATAGATACGCAGTATTTT CASSLGGPIDTQYF
TRBJ2-7 NA few TRBV7-9 TGTGCCAGCAGTCTAGGAGTCCTCGAGCAGTACTTC CASSLGVLEQYF
TRBJ2-1 TRBD2 many TRBV11-3 TGTGCCAGCAGCCCCCGACTAGCGGGGGGCAATCATCAGTTCTTC CASSPRLAGGNHQFF
TRBJ2-5 NA many TRBV20-1 TGCAGTGCTAGAGATCTCGAGGGGAATTTAGAGACCCAGTACTTC CSARDLEGNLETQYF
TRBJ2-7 NA medium-sized TRBV20-1 TGCAGTGCTAGCGGCGGTCGCTCCTACGAGCAGTACTTC CSASGGRSYEQYF
TRBJ2-3 NA NA TRBV4-2 TGTGCCAGCAGCCAAGATCTTCGAGCGATTCTCAGCACAGATACGCAGTATTTT CASSQDLRAILSTDTQYF